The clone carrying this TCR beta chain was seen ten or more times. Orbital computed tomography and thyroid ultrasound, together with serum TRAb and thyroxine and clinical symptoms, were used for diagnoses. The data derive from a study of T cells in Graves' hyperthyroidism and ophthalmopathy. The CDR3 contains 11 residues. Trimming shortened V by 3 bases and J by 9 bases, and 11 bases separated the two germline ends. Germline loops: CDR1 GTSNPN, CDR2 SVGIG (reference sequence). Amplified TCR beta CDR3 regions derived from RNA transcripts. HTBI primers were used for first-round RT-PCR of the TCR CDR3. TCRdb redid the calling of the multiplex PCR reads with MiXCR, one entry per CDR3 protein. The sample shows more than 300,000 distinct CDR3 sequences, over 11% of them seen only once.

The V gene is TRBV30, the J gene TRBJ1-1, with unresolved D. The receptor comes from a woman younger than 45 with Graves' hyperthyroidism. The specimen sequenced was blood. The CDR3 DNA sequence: TGTGCCTGGAGCTACACCATTCAAGCTTTCTTT. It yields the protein CAWSYTIQAFF. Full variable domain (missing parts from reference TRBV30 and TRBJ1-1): SQTIHQWPATLVQPVGSPLSLECTVEGTSNPNLYWYRQAAGRGLQLLFYSVGIGQISSEVPQNLSASRPQDRQFILSSKKLLLSDSGFYLCAWSYTIQAFFGQGTRLTVV.